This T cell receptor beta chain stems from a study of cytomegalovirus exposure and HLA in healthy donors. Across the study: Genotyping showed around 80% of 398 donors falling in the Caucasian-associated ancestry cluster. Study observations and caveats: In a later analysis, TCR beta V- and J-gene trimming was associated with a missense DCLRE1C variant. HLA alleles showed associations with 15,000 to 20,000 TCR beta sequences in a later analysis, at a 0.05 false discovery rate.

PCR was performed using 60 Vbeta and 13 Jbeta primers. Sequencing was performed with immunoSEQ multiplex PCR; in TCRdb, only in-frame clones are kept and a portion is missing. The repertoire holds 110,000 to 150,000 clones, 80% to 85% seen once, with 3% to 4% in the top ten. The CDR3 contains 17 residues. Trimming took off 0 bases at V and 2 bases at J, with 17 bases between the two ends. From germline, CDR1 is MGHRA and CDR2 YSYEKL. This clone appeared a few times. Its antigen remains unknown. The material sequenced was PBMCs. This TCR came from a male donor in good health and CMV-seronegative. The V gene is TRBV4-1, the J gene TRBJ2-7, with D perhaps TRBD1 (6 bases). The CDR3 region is CASSQEPLQGVAYEQYF. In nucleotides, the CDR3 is TGCGCCAGCAGCCAAGAGCCTCTACAGGGAGTGGCCTACGAGCAGTACTTC.